A selection of T cell receptor beta chains follows, all from one sample in a study of shared clonotypes between healthy human individuals. Method: immunoSEQ multiplex PCR; TCRdb's copy keeps in-frame clones and lacks some. The table lists roughly 1,800,000 clones, approximately 94% of them singletons. The sample consisted of naive CD8+ T cells sorted from blood. Receptors were obtained from a man aged 18 to 30 in good health. The CDR3 runs from the conserved cysteine through the conserved F or W. A D gene is named only where the DNA matches it firmly. Size is omitted from some rows. Given values are once, few, many or a class for expanded clones.

clone size,V gene,J gene,D gene,CDR3 protein,CDR3 DNA
.,TRBV2,TRBJ2-3,.,CATDPGTALPDTQYF,TGTGCCACCGATCCGGGGACCGCTCTCCCAGATACGCAGTATTTT
once,TRBV28,TRBJ2-7,TRBD1,CASRMDRGYEQYF,TGTGCCAGCAGGATGGACAGGGGCTACGAGCAGTACTTC
once,TRBV5-4,TRBJ1-2,.,CASSFSGLGVSSGYTF,TGTGCCAGCAGCTTCTCAGGATTGGGCGTAAGTTCTGGCTACACCTTC
.,TRBV30,TRBJ1-1,.,CALRDGQGEAFF,TGTGCCCTTCGGGACGGACAAGGTGAAGCTTTCTTT
once,TRBV9,TRBJ1-5,.,CASSGPGAGNQPQHF,TGTGCCAGCAGCGGACCCGGCGCGGGGAATCAGCCCCAGCATTTT
.,TRBV10-3,TRBJ2-1,.,CAISESGEQFF,TGTGCCATCAGTGAGTCAGGTGAGCAGTTCTTC
.,TRBV27,TRBJ1-5,.,CASKPGTSNQPQHF,TGTGCCAGCAAACCCGGGACTAGCAATCAGCCCCAGCATTTT
once,TRBV5-6,TRBJ1-3,.,CASSLLGDTIYF,TGTGCCAGCAGCTTGCTTGGGGACACCATATATTTT
few,TRBV6-1,TRBJ1-2,.,CASSEVQAYGYTF,TGTGCCAGCAGTGAGGTACAGGCCTATGGCTACACCTTC
.,TRBV30,TRBJ1-2,.,CAWSVAQIPGGGNGYTF,TGTGCCTGGAGTGTAGCCCAGATCCCCGGGGGAGGGAATGGCTACACCTTC
.,TRBV9,TRBJ2-6,.,CASSVLVGSGANVLTF,TGTGCCAGCAGCGTTCTCGTGGGGTCTGGGGCCAACGTCCTGACTTTC
.,TRBV5-1,TRBJ2-3,TRBD2,CASSLPSSGRALGTQYF,TGCGCCAGCAGCTTGCCCTCTAGCGGGAGGGCCCTAGGCACGCAGTATTTT
.,TRBV9,TRBJ2-5,.,CASSRLDNQETQYF,TGTGCCAGCAGTCGACTGGACAACCAAGAGACCCAGTACTTC
.,TRBV2,TRBJ2-7,TRBD1,CASSVGGSGYEQYF,TGTGCCAGCAGTGTAGGGGGCTCAGGCTACGAGCAGTACTTC
.,TRBV5-1,TRBJ2-1,TRBD1,CASSSSGQGPYNEQFF,TGCGCCAGCAGCTCATCGGGACAGGGGCCCTACAATGAGCAGTTCTTC
.,TRBV11-2,TRBJ2-7,.,CASSFGTQDEQYF,TGTGCCAGCAGCTTCGGGACCCAAGACGAGCAGTACTTC
.,TRBV10-2,TRBJ2-1,TRBD2,CASSESNSGLAVYNEQFF,TGCGCCAGCAGTGAGTCGAATTCGGGACTAGCGGTCTACAATGAGCAGTTCTTC
.,TRBV28,TRBJ1-2,TRBD1,CASSPLQGPDLTDTF,TGTGCCAGCAGTCCGCTACAGGGGCCCGACTTAACGGACACCTTC
.,TRBV19,TRBJ2-3,.,CASSTVDTQYF,TGTGCCAGTAGTACCGTAGATACGCAGTATTTT
.,TRBV5-1,TRBJ2-1,.,CASSLVGGERNEQFF,TGCGCCAGCAGCTTGGTCGGCGGGGAGAGGAATGAGCAGTTCTTC
once,TRBV5-6,TRBJ1-4,.,CASSATARASSEKLFF,TGTGCCAGCAGCGCGACCGCCCGGGCTAGTAGTGAAAAACTGTTTTTT
.,TRBV11-2,TRBJ2-2,.,CASSSVAGELFF,TGTGCCAGCAGCTCAGTTGCAGGGGAGCTGTTTTTT
.,TRBV5-6,TRBJ1-1,.,CASSAETSNTEAFF,TGTGCCAGCAGCGCCGAGACATCGAACACTGAAGCTTTCTTT
once,TRBV28,TRBJ1-2,TRBD1,CASSLHRGYYGYTF,TGTGCCAGCAGTCTCCACAGGGGTTACTATGGCTACACCTTC
.,TRBV7-9,TRBJ2-7,.,CASSHGQTYEQYF,TGTGCCAGCAGCCACGGACAGACCTACGAGCAGTACTTC
.,TRBV9,TRBJ1-4,TRBD1,CASSSEGTVDEKLFF,TGTGCCAGCAGCTCTGAGGGGACAGTCGATGAAAAACTGTTTTTT
.,TRBV30,TRBJ1-5,TRBD1,CAWSGQGYQPQHF,TGTGCCTGGAGCGGACAGGGCTATCAGCCCCAGCATTTT
.,TRBV6-1,TRBJ1-2,TRBD1,CASSEGTGPGYTF,TGTGCCAGCAGTGAAGGGACAGGGCCTGGCTACACCTTC
.,TRBV7-9,TRBJ2-4,TRBD2,CASSFVMTSGRAKNIQYF,TGTGCCAGCAGCTTCGTCATGACTAGCGGGAGGGCCAAAAACATTCAGTACTTC
once,TRBV27,TRBJ2-3,TRBD2,CASSFLGTSGSTDTQYF,TGTGCCAGCAGTTTCTTAGGAACTAGCGGGAGTACAGATACGCAGTATTTT
once,TRBV7-2,TRBJ1-6,.,CASSLSGLSSYNSPLHF,TGTGCCAGCAGCTTATCAGGACTAAGCTCCTATAATTCACCCCTCCACTTT
once,TRBV5-1,TRBJ2-3,.,CASSFTSLLVDTQYF,TGCGCCAGCAGCTTCACTAGCCTGCTGGTAGATACGCAGTATTTT
.,TRBV25-1,TRBJ2-1,.,CASSTHGQFF,TGTGCCAGCAGTACGCACGGGCAGTTCTTC
once,TRBV7-9,TRBJ2-4,TRBD1,CASSLTGDIQYF,TGTGCCAGCAGTTTGACAGGGGACATTCAGTACTTC
.,TRBV10-1,TRBJ2-7,TRBD2,CASSDPPSGSYEQYF,TGCGCCAGCAGTGACCCCCCTAGCGGGAGCTACGAGCAGTACTTC
once,TRBV19,TRBJ2-7,TRBD2,CASSIDPVAGGRSSYEQYF,TGTGCCAGTAGTATAGATCCGGTAGCGGGAGGCCGAAGCTCCTACGAGCAGTACTTC
.,TRBV10-3,TRBJ2-1,.,CAISALGLSYNEQFF,TGTGCCATCAGTGCTCTAGGATTGTCCTACAATGAGCAGTTCTTC
once,TRBV5-1,TRBJ1-6,.,CASSLESVSPGNSPLHF,TGCGCCAGCAGCTTGGAGTCAGTTAGCCCAGGGAATTCACCCCTCCACTTT
.,TRBV7-9,TRBJ2-7,.,CASSSDTYEQYF,TGTGCCAGCAGCTCCGACACTTACGAGCAGTACTTC
.,TRBV11-2,TRBJ2-7,.,CASSSGGYEQYF,TGTGCCAGCAGTTCAGGCGGGTACGAGCAGTACTTC
.,TRBV11-3,TRBJ2-1,.,CASSPGRGAEYNEQFF,TGTGCCAGCAGCCCAGGGAGGGGGGCCGAATACAATGAGCAGTTCTTC
.,TRBV6-5,TRBJ2-3,TRBD1,CASSYGTGVDTQYF,TGTGCCAGCAGTTACGGGACAGGGGTAGATACGCAGTATTTT
once,TRBV7-2,TRBJ2-1,TRBD2,CASSSGLGGGEQFF,TGTGCCAGCAGCTCGGGACTAGGGGGAGGTGAGCAGTTCTTC
once,TRBV2,TRBJ2-1,TRBD1,CASSETGGAGNEQFF,TGTGCCAGCAGTGAGACAGGGGGAGCGGGAAATGAGCAGTTCTTC
.,TRBV5-6,TRBJ1-2,.,CARPRPGGGGYTF,TGTGCCAGACCACGACCAGGAGGGGGTGGCTACACCTTC
.,TRBV28,TRBJ1-2,.,CASRPTVGTYGYTF,TGTGCCAGCAGACCAACAGTGGGGACCTATGGCTACACCTTC
.,TRBV9,TRBJ2-1,.,CASSVVAGGEQFF,TGTGCCAGCAGCGTAGTCGCAGGCGGGGAGCAGTTCTTC
.,TRBV11-1,TRBJ1-2,.,CASSSTQGDYGYTF,TGTGCCAGCAGCTCCACACAGGGCGACTATGGCTACACCTTC
.,TRBV9,TRBJ2-7,TRBD2,CASSVGLAGGGTYEQYF,TGTGCCAGCAGCGTTGGGCTAGCGGGAGGTGGAACCTACGAGCAGTACTTC
.,TRBV29-1,TRBJ2-7,.,CSVGARPYEQYF,TGCAGCGTTGGCGCCCGGCCCTACGAGCAGTACTTC
.,TRBV5-1,TRBJ2-5,.,CASSFTGEVKVRETQYF,TGCGCCAGCAGTTTTACAGGGGAGGTTAAGGTCCGAGAGACCCAGTACTTC
.,TRBV11-2,TRBJ2-5,TRBD2,CASSNPTKLAEVTETQYF,TGTGCCAGCAGCAATCCTACAAAACTAGCGGAGGTGACAGAGACCCAGTACTTC